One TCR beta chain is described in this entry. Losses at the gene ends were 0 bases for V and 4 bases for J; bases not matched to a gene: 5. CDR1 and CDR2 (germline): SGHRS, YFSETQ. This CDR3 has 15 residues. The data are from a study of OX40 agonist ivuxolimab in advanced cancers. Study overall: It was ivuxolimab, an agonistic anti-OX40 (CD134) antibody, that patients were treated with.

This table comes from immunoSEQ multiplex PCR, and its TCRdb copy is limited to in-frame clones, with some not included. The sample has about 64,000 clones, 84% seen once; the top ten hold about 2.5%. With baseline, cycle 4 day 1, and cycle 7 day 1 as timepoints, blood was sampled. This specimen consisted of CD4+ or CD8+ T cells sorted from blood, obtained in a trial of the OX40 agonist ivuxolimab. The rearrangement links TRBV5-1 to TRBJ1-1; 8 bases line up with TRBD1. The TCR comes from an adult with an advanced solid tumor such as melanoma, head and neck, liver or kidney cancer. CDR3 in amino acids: CASSLAQGASTEAFF. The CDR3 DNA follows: TGCGCCAGCAGCTTGGCTCAGGGGGCAAGCACTGAAGCTTTCTTT.